This T cell receptor (beta chain) was captured in a study of blood T cell repertoires in COVID-19. Study-level background: Whether acute or convalescent, the COVID-19 samples came from the United States, Italy and Spain.

Germline values: CDR1 ENHRY, CDR2 SYGVKD. Losses at the gene ends were 4 bases for V and 4 bases for J; bases not matched to a gene: 1. CDR3 length equals 14 residues. Original analysis: Using reference gene primer amplification, nucleated cell counts were estimated. Profiling relied on immunoSEQ multiplex PCR, and the TCRdb table lists in-frame clones only, not all of them. That table furnishes V, J and clone size, whereas the DNA furnished D and trimming. Of some 190,000 clones listed, 85% to 90% are singletons. Residents of about 25 US areas, aged roughly 18 to 89 years, made up the participants. The rearrangement links TRBV10-3 to TRBJ2-1; 10 nucleotides agree with TRBD2. The sequenced material came from PBMCs or T cells enriched from blood (not recorded which). This TCR was recovered from a woman aged 40 to 50 with acute COVID-19. CDR3 amino acids: CAISASGSYNEQFF. For the CDR3, the DNA is TGTGCCATCAGTGCTAGCGGGAGTTACAATGAGCAGTTCTTC.